This TCR beta chain was sequenced in a study of early T cells in non-severe SARS-CoV-2 infection. This clonotype was detected many times. MiXCR, applied by TCRdb to the 5' RACE reads, yields one record per CDR3 protein. The repertoire holds around 50,000 distinct CDR3 sequences, with 10% to 15% as singletons. This clonotype was sampled from an adult who was a healthcare worker with PCR-confirmed SARS-CoV-2 infection or an uninfected control (not recorded which). Specimen: whole blood.

The CDR3 reads CASSLGAGEETQYF. The CDR3 DNA reads as TGTGCCAGCAGCTTGGGGGCAGGGGAAGAGACCCAGTACTTC. This chain uses TRBV5-4 with TRBJ2-5, with D perhaps TRBD1 (6 bases). The CDR3 length is 14 residues. Per germline, CDR1 SGHNT and CDR2 YYREEE (reference sequence). V was trimmed by 0 bases and J by 3 bases, leaving 9 bases between them.